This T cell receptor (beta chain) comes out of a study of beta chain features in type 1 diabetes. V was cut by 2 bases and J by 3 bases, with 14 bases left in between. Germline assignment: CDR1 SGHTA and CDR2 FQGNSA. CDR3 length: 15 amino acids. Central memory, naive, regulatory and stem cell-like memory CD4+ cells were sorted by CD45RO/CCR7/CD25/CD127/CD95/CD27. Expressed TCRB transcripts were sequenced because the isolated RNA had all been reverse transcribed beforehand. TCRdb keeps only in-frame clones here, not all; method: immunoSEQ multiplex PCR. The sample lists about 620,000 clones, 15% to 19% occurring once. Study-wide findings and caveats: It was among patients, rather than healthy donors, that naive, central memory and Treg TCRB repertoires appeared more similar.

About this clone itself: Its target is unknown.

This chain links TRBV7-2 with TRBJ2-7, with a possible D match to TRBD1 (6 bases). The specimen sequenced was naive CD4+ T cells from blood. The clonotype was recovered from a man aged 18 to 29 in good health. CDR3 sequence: CASSLSRTELYEQYF. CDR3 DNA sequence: TGTGCCAGCAGCTTATCCCGGACAGAACTCTACGAGCAGTACTTC. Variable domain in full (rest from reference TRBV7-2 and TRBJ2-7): GAGVSQSPSNKVTEKGKDVELRCDPISGHTALYWYRQSLGQGLEFLIYFQGNSAPDKSGLPSDRFSAERTGGSVSTLTIQRTQQEDSAVYLCASSLSRTELYEQYFGPGTRLTVT.